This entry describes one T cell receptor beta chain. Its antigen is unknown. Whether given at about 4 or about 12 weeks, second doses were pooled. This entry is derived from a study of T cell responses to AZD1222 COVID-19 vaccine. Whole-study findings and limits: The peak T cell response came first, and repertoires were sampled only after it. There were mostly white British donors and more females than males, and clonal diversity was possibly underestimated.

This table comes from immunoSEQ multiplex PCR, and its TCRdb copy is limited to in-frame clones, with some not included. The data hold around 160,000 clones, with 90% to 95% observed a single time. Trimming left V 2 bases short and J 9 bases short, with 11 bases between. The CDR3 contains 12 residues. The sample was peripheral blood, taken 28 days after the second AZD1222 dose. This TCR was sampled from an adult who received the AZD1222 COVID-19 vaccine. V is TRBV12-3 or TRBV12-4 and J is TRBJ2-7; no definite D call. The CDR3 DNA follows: TGTGCCAGCAGTTTATACCCAGAGCCGCAGTACTTC. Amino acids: CASSLYPEPQYF.